This TCR beta chain emerged from a study of blood T cell repertoires in COVID-19. For the study at large: From T cells, B-cell-depleted T cells, or PBMCs came the material, which was cDNA or gDNA.

This clone was observed a single time. The sample contains more than one DNA sequence encoding this CDR3. How the authors handled the data: Cell counts per sample came from amplifying reference gene primers. Sequenced by immunoSEQ multiplex PCR; TCRdb stores in-frame clones only, minus some. The DNA was the basis for D and trimming; V, J and clone size are from that table. The sample lists about 300,000 clones; roughly 90% were seen once. CDR1 MDHEN and CDR2 SYDVKM come from the germline V gene. The CDR3 totals 12 residues. Deletions cut 2 bases from V and 4 bases from J, with 5 bases between. The specimen sequenced was PBMCs or T cells enriched from blood (not recorded which). The chain combines TRBV28 with TRBJ1-2; D remains unclear. The TCR comes from a woman between 50 and 59 years old who had been exposed to COVID-19. For the CDR3, the DNA is TGTGCCAGCAGTTTAGCTAGCTATGGCTACACCTTC. This encodes CASSLASYGYTF.